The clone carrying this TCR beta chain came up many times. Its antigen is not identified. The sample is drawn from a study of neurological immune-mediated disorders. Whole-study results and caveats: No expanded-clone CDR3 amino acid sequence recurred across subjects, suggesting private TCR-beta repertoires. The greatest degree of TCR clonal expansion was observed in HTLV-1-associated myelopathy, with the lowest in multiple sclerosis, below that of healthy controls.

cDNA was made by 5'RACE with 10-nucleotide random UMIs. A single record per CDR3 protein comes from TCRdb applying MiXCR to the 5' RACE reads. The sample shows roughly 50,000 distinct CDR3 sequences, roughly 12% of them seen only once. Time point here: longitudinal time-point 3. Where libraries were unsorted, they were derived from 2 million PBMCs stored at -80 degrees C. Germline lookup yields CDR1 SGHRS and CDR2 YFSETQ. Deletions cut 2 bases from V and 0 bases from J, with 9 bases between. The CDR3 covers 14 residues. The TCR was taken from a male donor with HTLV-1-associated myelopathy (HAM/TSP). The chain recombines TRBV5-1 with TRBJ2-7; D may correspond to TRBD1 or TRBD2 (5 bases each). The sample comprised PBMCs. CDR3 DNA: TGCGCCAGCAGCTTTGCAGGGAGCTCCTACGAGCAGTACTTC. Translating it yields CASSFAGSSYEQYF.